The next 31 T cell receptor beta chains were all read from a single sample in a study of chemoradiotherapy in HPV16-positive cancers. Sequencing used immunoSEQ multiplex PCR; TCRdb keeps in-frame clones, though not all of them. The sample has about 12,000 clones, roughly 77% seen once; the top ten hold under 2.5%. This sample was taken from a patient who underwent chemoradiotherapy. Receptor source: a human donor with HPV-associated anogenital cancer.

This clone was seen just once. The chain recombines TRBV2 with TRBJ1-2, with TRBD1 matching over 9 bases. The germline CDR1 and CDR2 sequences are SNHLY and FYNNEI. Trimming at V came to 6 bases and at J to 1 base, leaving 9 bases not matched to a gene. This CDR3 contains 16 residues. CDR3 protein: CASRPGTGTYNYGYTF. In DNA form, the CDR3 reads TGTGCCAGCAGACCCGGGACAGGGACCTATAACTATGGCTACACCTTC. Full variable domain (rest looked up from reference TRBV2 and TRBJ1-2): EPEVTQTPSHQVTQMGQEVILRCVPISNHLYFYWYRQILGQKVEFLVSFYNNEISEKSEIFDDQFSVERPDGSNFTLKIRSTKLEDSAMYFCASRPGTGTYNYGYTFGSGTRLTVV.

The CDR3 here is CASSPRFDNSPLHF. The CDR3 DNA is TGTGCCAGCTCACCACGATTTGATAATTCACCCCTCCACTTT. This sequence joins TRBV18 and TRBJ1-6; D is unclear. CDR3 size: 14 residues. V shed 1 base and J shed 5 bases, with 6 bases lying between them. Germline lookup yields CDR1 KGHSH and CDR2 LQKENI. Based on the CDR3 plus reference TRBV18 and TRBJ1-6, the full variable domain is NAGVMQNPRHLVRRRGQEARLRCSPMKGHSHVYWYRQLPEEGLKFMVYLQKENIIDESGMPKERFSAEFPKEGPSILRIQQVVRGDSAAYFCASSPRFDNSPLHFGNGTRLTVT.

The chain is built from TRBV28 and TRBJ2-3; D gene ambiguous. V dropped 8 bases and J dropped 0 bases, with 12 bases sitting between them. The germline gives CDR1 MDHEN, CDR2 SYDVKM. CDR3 length: 14 amino acids. Written as DNA, the CDR3 is TGTGCCAGCGCGTTGAGTGGGAGCACAGATACGCAGTATTTT. This sequence encodes CASALSGSTDTQYF.

The chain links TRBV7-2 to TRBJ2-5; no definite D call. Germline lookup yields CDR1 SGHTA and CDR2 FQGNSA. This CDR3 has 14 amino acids. V lost 2 bases to trimming and J lost 5 bases, with 12 bases between them. The CDR3 protein is CASSLIQDLETQYF. The CDR3 DNA reads as TGTGCCAGCAGCTTAATTCAGGATCTGGAGACCCAGTACTTC.

This clone was recorded a few times. In DNA form, the CDR3 reads TGTGCCAGCAGAGAGCAAGGGGGCCGGGATTCACCCCTCCACTTT. Amino acids: CASREQGGRDSPLHF. This sequence joins TRBV5-4 and TRBJ1-6, with 7 bases lining up with TRBD1. This CDR3 region has 15 residues. Germline V gives CDR1 SGHNT, CDR2 YYREEE (reference sequence). V lost 5 bases to trimming and J lost 8 bases; unmatched junction nucleotides: 10.

The chain links TRBV19 to TRBJ2-5, with 9 bases lining up with TRBD1. The CDR3 is made up of 15 amino acids. Germline V lookup: CDR1 LNHDA, CDR2 SQIVND (reference sequence). Losses at the gene ends were 6 bases for V and 2 bases for J; bases not matched to a gene: 7. The CDR3 region is CASSKGQGIQETQYF. In DNA, the CDR3 is TGTGCCAGTAGCAAGGGACAGGGAATACAAGAGACCCAGTACTTC.

This chain connects TRBV5-4 to TRBJ1-2; D not certain. Trimming shortened V by 0 bases and J by 4 bases, and 7 bases separated the two germline ends. CDR1 and CDR2 from the germline V gene are SGHNT and YYREEE (reference sequence). This CDR3 is 13 amino acids long. DNA for the CDR3: TGTGCCAGCAGCTTGGTCAGTTCCTATGGCTACACCTTC. Translating gives CASSLVSSYGYTF. The variable domain in full, completed from reference TRBV5-4 and TRBJ1-2, reads ETGVTQSPTHLIKTRGQQVTLRCSSQSGHNTVSWYQQALGQGPQFIFQYYREEENGRGNFPPRFSGLQFPNYSSELNVNALELDDSALYLCASSLVSSYGYTFGSGTRLTVV.

This chain connects TRBV28 to TRBJ2-6, with D uncertain. CDR1 is MDHEN and CDR2 is SYDVKM in the germline V gene. The CDR3 spans 14 residues. V lost 1 base and J lost 0, with 1 base in between. DNA of the CDR3: TGTGCCAGCAGTTTATCCTCTGGGGCCAACGTCCTGACTTTC. Protein: CASSLSSGANVLTF.

V and J are TRBV7-2 and TRBJ2-1, with D tentatively TRBD2 (6 bases). Trimming pared 5 bases from V and 5 bases from J, leaving 16 bases between. This CDR3 spans 15 amino acids. Germline values: CDR1 SGHTA, CDR2 FQGNSA. The CDR3 here is CASSRRGGEDNEQFF. The CDR3 DNA is TGTGCCAGCAGCCGACGGGGAGGAGAAGACAATGAGCAGTTCTTC.

The chain employs TRBV29-1 and TRBJ2-7, with unresolved D. The germline CDR1 and CDR2 sequences are SQVTM and ANQGSEA. The CDR3 spans 11 residues. V was shortened by 5 bases and J by 2 bases, with 7 bases between the two germline ends. The CDR3 DNA sequence: TGCAGCGTTTTGGCAACCTACGAGCAGTACTTC. Translating gives CSVLATYEQYF.

In this sample, this clone turned up once. V is TRBV7-2 and J is TRBJ2-1; TRBD2 matches 12 bases. This CDR3 spans 19 amino acids. Germline trimming cut 5 bases from V and 3 bases from J; bases unmatched to any gene: 14. The germline V gene has CDR1 SGHTA and CDR2 FQGNSA. CDR3: CASSQLAGGVSSYYNEQFF. The CDR3 DNA follows: TGTGCCAGCAGCCAACTAGCGGGGGGAGTCTCTTCCTACTACAATGAGCAGTTCTTC.

The chain combines TRBV19 with TRBJ1-2; D is uncertain. Germline values: CDR1 LNHDA, CDR2 SQIVND (reference sequence). V was clipped by 3 bases and J by 1 base, with 15 bases between them. The CDR3 is 16 amino acids. The CDR3: CASSMYSGSNNYGYTF. The CDR3, as DNA: TGTGCCAGTAGTATGTATTCGGGCAGCAATAACTATGGCTACACCTTC.

The V and J genes are TRBV10-3 and TRBJ1-6; weak D call: TRBD1 (5 bases). The length of the CDR3 is 15 residues. With 4 bases removed from V and 0 bases from J, the gap between germline ends came to 7 bases. From germline, CDR1 is ENHRY and CDR2 SYGVKD. CDR3 in amino acids: CAISAGSSYNSPLHF. For the CDR3, the DNA is TGTGCCATCAGTGCAGGGAGCTCCTATAATTCACCCCTCCACTTT.

The genes are TRBV19 and TRBJ1-2, with 7 bases matching TRBD1. Losses at the gene ends were 5 bases for V and 8 bases for J; bases not matched to a gene: 14. The length of the CDR3 is 15 residues. Germline values: CDR1 LNHDA, CDR2 SQIVND (reference sequence). In DNA form, the CDR3 reads TGTGCCAGTAGTCGCATTGACAGGGCAATTGGCGGCTACACCTTC. Translation gives CASSRIDRAIGGYTF.

The chain has TRBV2 and TRBJ1-5; D ambiguous. Trimming removed 2 bases from V and 2 bases from J, with 13 bases in between. This CDR3 is built from 16 residues. Germline values: CDR1 SNHLY, CDR2 FYNNEI. CDR3 DNA sequence: TGTGCCAGCAGTGAACGCGTAATGCTTGGCAATCAGCCCCAGCATTTT. Its translation is CASSERVMLGNQPQHF.

CDR3 bases: TGTGCCAGCAGCCCTAGGGGTAGCACAGATACGCAGTATTTT. This gives the protein CASSPRGSTDTQYF. The chain carries TRBV7-2 and TRBJ2-3; D may be TRBD1 (5 bases). Looked up from germline, CDR1 is SGHTA and CDR2 is FQGNSA. The length of the CDR3 is 14 residues. V was pared by 5 bases and J by 0 bases, with 9 bases between.

The V gene is TRBV6-6, the J gene TRBJ2-7; D call uncertain. V was clipped by 2 bases and J by 3 bases, with 11 bases between them. The CDR3 is 14 amino acids. The V gene's germline CDR1 is MNHNY and CDR2 SVGAGI (reference sequence). CDR3 DNA: TGTGCCAGCAGTTACAAGGTAGCCTTCTACGAGCAGTACTTC. This encodes CASSYKVAFYEQYF.

The rearrangement links TRBV2 to TRBJ2-7; perhaps D is TRBD1 or TRBD2 (6 bases each). V was cut by 7 bases and J by 6 bases, with 19 bases left in between. The CDR3 length is 14 residues. The V gene's germline CDR1 is SNHLY and CDR2 FYNNEI. CDR3: CASKGGSGATEQYF. The CDR3 bases are TGTGCCAGCAAGGGTGGTTCGGGGGCGACCGAGCAGTACTTC.

V is TRBV5-6 and J is TRBJ2-1; 10 bases are a match to TRBD2. This CDR3 comprises 12 residues. Germline V gene data show CDR1 as SGHDT and CDR2 as YYEEEE. V was clipped by 2 bases and J by 10 bases; unmatched bases: 0. CDR3 amino acids: CASSFSGGEQFF. The CDR3 nucleotides read TGTGCCAGCAGCTTTAGCGGGGGGGAGCAGTTCTTC.

The CDR3 DNA reads TGTGCTAGTGGTTTTACCACCACACAGGGATCAATCTCCTATAATTCACCCCTCCACTTT. Translating it yields CASGFTTTQGSISYNSPLHF. V gene TRBV12-5 combines with J gene TRBJ1-6; maybe TRBD1 (6 bases). Trimming stripped 3 bases from V and 0 bases from J, with 21 bases between. This CDR3 comprises 20 residues. Germline CDR1 reads LGHNT; CDR2 reads FRNRAP. Full variable domain (missing parts from reference TRBV12-5 and TRBJ1-6): DARVTQTPRHKVTEMGQEVTMRCQPILGHNTVFWYRQTMMQGLELLAYFRNRAPLDDSGMPKDRFSAEMPDATLATLKIQPSEPRDSAVYFCASGFTTTQGSISYNSPLHFGNGTRLTVT.

The chain recombines TRBV6-6 with TRBJ2-7, with a possible D match to TRBD1 (5 bases). Germline V lookup: CDR1 MNHNY, CDR2 SVGAGI (reference sequence). CDR3 length equals 14 residues. The germline V and J ends were trimmed by 6 bases and 2 bases, with 14 bases remaining between them. The CDR3 DNA sequence: TGTGCCAGCAGCAAGGGGCAGGGAACCTACGAGCAGTACTTC. Its translation is CASSKGQGTYEQYF.

This CDR3 is CASSSPLAGGTDTQYF. CDR3 sequence (DNA): TGTGCCAGCAGCTCGCCACTAGCGGGAGGCACAGATACGCAGTATTTT. The rearrangement links TRBV5-6 to TRBJ2-3; TRBD2 agrees at 11 bases. V dropped 3 bases and J dropped 1; count of bases not matched to a gene: 4. The CDR3 loop spans 16 amino acids. Germline CDR1 is SGHDT and CDR2 is YYEEEE.

This rearrangement joins TRBV7-6 to TRBJ1-4; D may be TRBD1 (6 bases). The CDR3 is 16 residues long. Deletions cut 4 bases from V and 7 bases from J, with 19 bases between. Germline V gene lookup returns CDR1 SGHVS and CDR2 FNYEAQ. In DNA, the CDR3 is TGTGCCAGCAGCTCCTCATGGGACACCCCTGTTGAAAAACTGTTTTTT. This codes for CASSSSWDTPVEKLFF.

The chain combines TRBV7-9 with TRBJ2-5, with 7 bases that match TRBD2. J gave up 4 bases and V 6 bases, and 14 bases lay outside the gene matches. The germline CDR1 and CDR2 sequences are SEHNR and FQNEAQ (reference sequence). The CDR3 is 16 amino acids. CDR3 DNA: TGTGCCAGCAGTCCCCCCCCGGGGGGACTACGAGAGACCCAGTACTTC. It yields the protein CASSPPPGGLRETQYF.

The chain links TRBV13 to TRBJ1-1; D is possibly TRBD1 (5 bases). The CDR3 covers 11 residues. Germline-derived CDR1 and CDR2 are PRHDT and FYEKMQ (reference sequence). Trimming pared 4 bases from V and 7 bases from J, leaving 7 bases between. CDR3 DNA sequence: TGTGCCAGCAGCTCGACAGTTGAAGCTTTCTTT. Protein sequence: CASSSTVEAFF.

This sequence joins TRBV7-9 and TRBJ2-1; D is possibly TRBD2 (5 bases). Trimming took off 5 bases at V and 8 bases at J, with 19 bases between the two ends. Germline V gene lookup returns CDR1 SEHNR and CDR2 FQNEAQ (reference sequence). The CDR3 covers 15 residues. Here the CDR3 reads CASSPREKIMDEQFF. The CDR3 nucleotides read TGTGCCAGCAGCCCCCGGGAAAAGATAATGGATGAGCAGTTCTTC.

The rearrangement links TRBV2 to TRBJ2-7; D perhaps matches TRBD1 (6 bases). Germline V gene sequence: CDR1 SNHLY, CDR2 FYNNEI. The CDR3 runs to 13 residues. The germline V and J ends were trimmed by 6 bases and 3 bases, with 12 bases remaining between them. CDR3 protein: CASSGTFNYEQYF. The CDR3 bases are TGTGCCAGCAGCGGGACATTTAACTACGAGCAGTACTTC.

This clone was counted a single time. The chain joins TRBV10-3 to TRBJ1-1, with a weak D call TRBD1 (5 bases). CDR3 length equals 16 residues. Between the trimmed V and J ends, which lost 3 bases and 8 bases, there was a span of 22 bases. CDR1 and CDR2 (germline): ENHRY, SYGVKD. Here the CDR3 DNA reads TGTGCCATCAGTGATTTTTGGAGAGGACAAGGGGAGGAAGCTTTCTTT. It is translated as CAISDFWRGQGEEAFF.

The chain uses TRBV19 and TRBJ2-6; D might be TRBD1 or TRBD2, each matching 5 bases. With 0 bases removed from V and 1 base from J, the gap between germline ends came to 16 bases. Germline CDR1 and CDR2: LNHDA and SQIVND (reference sequence). This CDR3 has 19 residues. The CDR3 sequence: CASSIEFPGRLSGANVLTF. The CDR3 DNA reads as TGTGCCAGTAGTATAGAGTTCCCGGGACGGCTTTCTGGGGCCAACGTCCTGACTTTC.

The rearrangement joins TRBV11-2 to TRBJ2-7, with D possibly matching TRBD1 (5 bases). This CDR3 is built from 12 residues. The ends were cut back, 6 bases at V and 6 bases at J, with 12 bases in the middle. Looked up from germline, CDR1 is SGHAT and CDR2 is FQNNGV. CDR3 protein: CASSQFRVEQYF. The CDR3 DNA reads as TGTGCCAGCAGTCAATTCAGGGTCGAGCAGTACTTC.

The chain has TRBV18 and TRBJ1-5; the D is unclear. CDR1 and CDR2 from the germline V gene are KGHSH and LQKENI. Trimming pared 1 base from V and 0 bases from J, leaving 10 bases between. The CDR3 is 16 amino acids. The chain's CDR3 is CASSPQAAHSNQPQHF. CDR3 DNA sequence: TGTGCCAGCTCACCACAGGCAGCCCATAGCAATCAGCCCCAGCATTTT.